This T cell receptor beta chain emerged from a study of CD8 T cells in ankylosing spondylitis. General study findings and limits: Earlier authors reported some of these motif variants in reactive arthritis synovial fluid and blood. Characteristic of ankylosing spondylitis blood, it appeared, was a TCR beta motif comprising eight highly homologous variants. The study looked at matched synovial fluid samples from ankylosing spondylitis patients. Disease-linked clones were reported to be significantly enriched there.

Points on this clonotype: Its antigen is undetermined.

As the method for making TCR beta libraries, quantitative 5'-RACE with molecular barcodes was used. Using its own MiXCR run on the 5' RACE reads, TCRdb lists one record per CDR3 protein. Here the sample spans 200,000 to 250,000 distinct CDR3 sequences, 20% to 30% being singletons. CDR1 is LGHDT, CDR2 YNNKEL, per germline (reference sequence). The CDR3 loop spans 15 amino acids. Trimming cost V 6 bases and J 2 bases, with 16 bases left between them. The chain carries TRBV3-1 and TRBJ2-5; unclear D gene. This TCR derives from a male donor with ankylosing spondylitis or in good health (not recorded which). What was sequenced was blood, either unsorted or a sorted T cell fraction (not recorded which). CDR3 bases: TGTGCCAGCAGTCAAAGGGTAGTCACACAAGAGACCCAGTACTTC. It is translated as CASSQRVVTQETQYF.